These 25 T cell receptor beta chains share one sample of origin, sequenced in a study of identical twins. In TCRdb, the 5' RACE reads were re-called with MiXCR into one record per CDR3 protein. The data hold 450,000 or so distinct CDR3 sequences, with approximately 14% observed a single time. The same sample was also studied in work on yellow fever vaccine responses in identical twins.

The sequenced material came from CD4+ T cells sorted from blood. The receptors were gathered from a young woman in good health.

For this clonotype: A junction boundary mismatches the germline segment, possibly from a read error. The chain is built from TRBV7-7 and TRBJ2-7; D not certain. The CDR3 totals 13 residues. CDR1 SSHAT and CDR2 FNYEAQ come from the germline V gene (reference sequence). CDR3 loop: CASSRLASGEQYF. The CDR3 nucleotides are TGTGCTAGCAGCCGATTAGCCAGTGGGGAGCAGTACTTC.

CDR3 residues: CASTQIRTPHLGAFF. CDR3 sequence (DNA): TGTGCCAGCACCCAGATCAGGACCCCGCACCTTGGAGCTTTCTTT. V is TRBV28 and J is TRBJ1-1; D ambiguous. The CDR3 runs 15 residues. V lost 7 bases and J lost 10, with 25 bases in between. CDR1 and CDR2 (germline): MDHEN, SYDVKM.

The rearrangement joins TRBV20-1 to TRBJ2-6; D is uncertain. The CDR3 spans 11 residues. Trimming removed 3 bases from V and 4 bases from J, with 1 base in between. Germline V gene sequence: CDR1 DFQATT, CDR2 SNEGSKA (reference sequence). CDR3 nucleotides: TGCAGTGCTAGCGGGGCCAACGTCCTGACTTTC. Protein: CSASGANVLTF.

This clonotype was detected a few times. The CDR3 loop is CSVDTGPDEQYF. The DNA for the CDR3 is TGCAGCGTTGACACTGGTCCCGACGAGCAGTACTTC. The gene calls are TRBV29-1 and TRBJ2-7; D call uncertain. This CDR3 has 12 amino acids. Germline V gene data show CDR1 as SQVTM and CDR2 as ANQGSEA. Between the trimmed V and J ends, which lost 3 bases and 5 bases, there was a span of 11 bases.

The V call is TRBV11-2, the J call TRBJ2-1; TRBD2 matches 11 bases. The J segment lost 2 bases and the V segment lost 5 bases, leaving 20 bases of the junction unmatched. The CDR3 contains 21 residues. The germline V gene has CDR1 SGHAT and CDR2 FQNNGV. The CDR3 nucleotides are TGTGCCAGCAGCCTTCCGCCGGGACTAGCGGTGCTAGTGAGGGCCTACAATGAGCAGTTCTTC. Protein: CASSLPPGLAVLVRAYNEQFF.

This CDR3 is CASRPTLISGLASRYF. In nucleotides, the CDR3 is TGTGCCAGCAGACCGACCTTAATATCGGGACTAGCTAGCCGGTATTTT. The chain employs TRBV27 and TRBJ2-3, with TRBD2 matching over 9 bases. Trimming removed 6 bases from V and 14 bases from J; junction bases left unmatched: 21. Germline V gives CDR1 MNHEY, CDR2 SMNVEV (reference sequence). CDR3 size: 16 residues.

The rearrangement links TRBV28 to TRBJ2-1; D unclear. V was pared by 5 bases and J by 8 bases, with 10 bases between. The CDR3 covers 12 residues. Germline CDR1 reads MDHEN; CDR2 reads SYDVKM. This chain's CDR3 is CASSQSRDEQFF. CDR3 coding DNA: TGTGCCAGCAGTCAATCACGGGATGAGCAGTTCTTC.

The table lists this clonotype with a few counts. J is TRBJ2-6 and V is TRBV5-1; 7 positions agree with TRBD2. CDR3 length: 15 amino acids. The V gene end was trimmed by 2 bases and the J gene end by 2 bases; junction bases not matched to a gene: 1. Looked up from germline, CDR1 is SGHRS and CDR2 is YFSETQ. The CDR3 is CASSFAGAGANVLTF. CDR3 sequence (DNA): TGCGCCAGCAGCTTTGCGGGAGCTGGGGCCAACGTCCTGACTTTC.

This clonotype was found a few times. The chain is built from TRBV11-2 and TRBJ2-2; 9 bases align to TRBD1. This CDR3 comprises 15 residues. Trimming cost V 5 bases and J 5 bases; bases outside gene matches: 6. Germline-derived CDR1 and CDR2 are SGHAT and FQNNGV. CDR3 in DNA: TGTGCCAGCAGCGATGGGACAGGGCCGACCGGGGAGCTGTTTTTT. It specifies CASSDGTGPTGELFF.

This clonotype occurred a few times. The J gene is TRBJ2-3, the V gene TRBV6-5; D unresolved. The V and J ends lost 4 bases and 0 bases respectively, with 14 bases between them. The CDR3 contains 16 residues. Germline lookup yields CDR1 MNHEY and CDR2 SVGAGI. The CDR3 reads CASSFRAASSTDTQYF. In DNA form, the CDR3 reads TGTGCCAGCAGTTTCCGCGCGGCCTCTAGCACAGATACGCAGTATTTT.

This clonotype was found a few times. This chain links TRBV6-1 with TRBJ2-2; 7 positions agree with TRBD1. The CDR3 has 15 amino acids. Germline CDR1 and CDR2: MNHNS and SASEGT. After removal of 7 bases from V and 1 base from J, the junction contained 6 bases not matched to a gene. CDR3 sequence reads: CASIPNRGNTGELFF. Here the CDR3 DNA reads TGTGCCAGCATACCGAACAGGGGGAACACCGGGGAGCTGTTTTTT.

This clonotype was recorded at least ten times. The chain has TRBV14 and TRBJ1-1, with a weak D call TRBD1 (6 bases). Deletions cut 0 bases from V and 9 bases from J, with 11 bases between. The germline V gene encodes CDR1 SGHDN and CDR2 FVKESK. CDR3 length equals 13 residues. The CDR3 region is CASSQEGGGKAFF. CDR3 bases: TGTGCCAGCAGCCAAGAAGGGGGAGGAAAAGCTTTCTTT.

This clonotype has ten or more counts. The chain is built from TRBV5-1 and TRBJ1-1; no definite D call. Germline-derived CDR1 and CDR2 are SGHRS and YFSETQ. Trimming took off 0 bases at V and 1 base at J, with 7 bases between the two ends. The CDR3 is 14 residues long. The CDR3 region has the DNA TGCGCCAGCAGCTTGGAAGGGCGGAACACTGAAGCTTTCTTT. This sequence encodes CASSLEGRNTEAFF.

This clonotype was detected a few times. The genes are TRBV7-9 and TRBJ1-2; the D is unclear. The V gene lost 4 bases and the J gene lost 5 bases, with 8 bases spanning the gap. Germline-derived CDR1 and CDR2 are SEHNR and FQNEAQ (reference sequence). The CDR3 totals 12 residues. The CDR3 sequence is CASSSRSYGYTF. The DNA of the CDR3 is TGTGCCAGCAGCTCCAGGAGTTATGGCTACACCTTC.

This clonotype has just a few counts. The V call is TRBV16, the J call TRBJ2-7; D possibly corresponds to TRBD1 (6 bases). Trimming cost V 1 base and J 0 bases, with 13 bases left between them. This CDR3 is 16 amino acids long. The V gene's germline CDR1 is KGHSY and CDR2 FQNENV. CDR3 bases: TGTGCCAGCAGCCAATTAAGAACAGGGAGCTCCTACGAGCAGTACTTC. It encodes CASSQLRTGSSYEQYF. The full variable domain, with the rest looked up from reference TRBV16 and TRBJ2-7, is GEEVAQTPKHLVRGEGQKAKLYCAPIKGHSYVFWYQQVLKNEFKFLISFQNENVFDETGMPKERFSAKCLPNSPCSLEIQATKLEDSAVYFCASSQLRTGSSYEQYFGPGTRLTVT.

This chain uses TRBV18 with TRBJ2-5; D unclear. Looked up from germline, CDR1 is KGHSH and CDR2 is LQKENI. The CDR3 loop spans 13 amino acids. V was clipped by 2 bases and J by 5 bases, with 9 bases between them. This chain's CDR3 is CASSPIVGETQYF. CDR3 DNA sequence: TGTGCCAGCTCACCAATCGTTGGGGAGACCCAGTACTTC.

The rearrangement joins TRBV6-2 or TRBV6-3 to TRBJ2-1, with 10 bases matching TRBD2. Trimming took 6 bases from V and 1 from J; bases not matched to a gene: 6. The germline CDR1 and CDR2 sequences are MNHEY and SVGEGT. This CDR3 region has 16 residues. In DNA form, the CDR3 reads TGTGCCAGCAGGCCACAGCGGGAGGGGTCCTACAATGAGCAGTTCTTC. Translation: CASRPQREGSYNEQFF.

The table lists this clonotype with a few counts. The genes are TRBV6-1 and TRBJ2-7; 12 positions agree with TRBD2. This CDR3 comprises 18 residues. The trim removed 5 bases at V and 0 bases at J, leaving 11 bases unmatched. Looked up from germline, CDR1 is MNHNS and CDR2 is SASEGT. DNA for the CDR3: TGTGCCAGCAGTCGATGGACTAGCGGGGCCGATAGCTCCTACGAGCAGTACTTC. This encodes CASSRWTSGADSSYEQYF.

This chain joins TRBV7-2 and TRBJ2-2, with D perhaps TRBD1 or TRBD2 (6 bases each). This CDR3 contains 16 residues. CDR1 and CDR2 from the germline V gene are SGHTA and FQGNSA. V was trimmed by 2 bases and J by 6 bases, leaving 16 bases between them. Here the CDR3 DNA reads TGTGCCAGCAGCTTACAAGGGGGGCGGGATCCCGGGGAGCTGTTTTTT. Its translation: CASSLQGGRDPGELFF.

The V gene is TRBV2, the J gene TRBJ2-3, with a weak D call TRBD2 (7 bases). This CDR3 spans 13 amino acids. The V end was cut by 8 bases, the J end by 2 bases, with 11 bases between. Germline V CDR1 and CDR2: SNHLY, FYNNEI. The CDR3 DNA follows: TGTGCCAGCGGGGGGGCCTTCACAGATACGCAGTATTTT. It encodes CASGGAFTDTQYF. The whole variable domain, remainder taken from reference TRBV2 and TRBJ2-3, is EPEVTQTPSHQVTQMGQEVILRCVPISNHLYFYWYRQILGQKVEFLVSFYNNEISEKSEIFDDQFSVERPDGSNFTLKIRSTKLEDSAMYFCASGGAFTDTQYFGPGTRLTVL.

The chain couples TRBV7-9 to TRBJ2-5; 9 bases match TRBD2. After removal of 1 base from V and 5 bases from J, the junction contained 8 bases not matched to a gene. Germline CDR1 reads SEHNR; CDR2 reads FQNEAQ (reference sequence). There are 16 residues in the CDR3. The CDR3 region is CASSLVAAGGRETQYF. CDR3 in DNA: TGTGCCAGCAGCTTAGTTGCAGCGGGGGGTCGTGAGACCCAGTACTTC.

The rearrangement links TRBV7-2 to TRBJ1-5; TRBD1 might be the D (5 bases). The CDR3 has 13 residues. CDR1 and CDR2 from the germline V gene are SGHTA and FQGNSA. V was clipped by 3 bases and J by 3 bases, with 6 bases between them. The CDR3, as DNA: TGTGCCAGCAGCTTCAGGGACAATCAGCCCCAGCATTTT. Its protein is CASSFRDNQPQHF.

This clonotype has a handful of counts. The rearrangement links TRBV29-1 to TRBJ1-2; D remains ambiguous. V was cut by 4 bases and J by 0 bases, with 15 bases left in between. The CDR3 contains 15 residues. Per the germline V gene, CDR1 is SQVTM and CDR2 is ANQGSEA. CDR3 amino acids: CSVGVRFPSNYGYTF. CDR3 nucleotide sequence: TGCAGCGTTGGAGTGCGTTTCCCTTCTAACTATGGCTACACCTTC.

The chain has TRBV12-3 or TRBV12-4 and TRBJ1-1, with a possible D match to TRBD1 (6 bases). V was cut by 6 bases and J by 2 bases, with 13 bases left in between. This CDR3 is built from 14 residues. The CDR3 loop is CASRLGTPNTEAFF. In DNA form, the CDR3 reads TGTGCCAGCAGGCTAGGGACACCTAACACTGAAGCTTTCTTT.

This clonotype was observed a handful of times. The chain links TRBV29-1 to TRBJ1-2; a possible D gene is TRBD1 (5 bases). The V end was cut by 8 bases, the J end by 4 bases, with 11 bases between. The CDR3 spans 11 residues. CDR1 SQVTM and CDR2 ANQGSEA come from the germline V gene. CDR3 sequence reads: CSLRGVYGYTF. CDR3 sequence (DNA): TGCAGCCTCCGAGGGGTCTATGGCTACACCTTC.